Below are 22 T cell receptor beta chains sequenced from a single sample in a study of CDR3 diversity in severe acne. Each CDR3 protein is one row after TCRdb ran MiXCR on the PCR reads. This table has roughly 100,000 distinct CDR3 sequences, roughly half appearing once. The sequenced sample consisted of blood. The origin of the receptors is a male donor with acne.

The chain carries TRBV2 and TRBJ2-7; a possible D gene is TRBD1 (6 bases). This CDR3 has 13 amino acids. Germline CDR1 reads SNHLY; CDR2 reads FYNNEI. V shed 7 bases and J shed 2 bases, with 12 bases lying between them. Written as DNA, the CDR3 is TGTGCCAGCACCCTGGGGACACCCTACGAGCAGTACTTC. This translates into CASTLGTPYEQYF.

This clonotype was picked up a small number of times. This chain uses TRBV15 with TRBJ2-7, with D perhaps TRBD2 (6 bases). The CDR3 sequence is 16 residues long. Germline V gene sequence: CDR1 LNHNV, CDR2 YYDKDF (reference sequence). Trimming left V 3 bases short and J 2 bases short, with 17 bases between. The CDR3 sequence is CATSSSRRESAYEQYF. The CDR3 region has the DNA TGTGCCACCAGCAGTTCACGGAGGGAGAGCGCCTACGAGCAGTACTTC.

At least ten counts were recorded for this clonotype. The V and J genes are TRBV5-4 and TRBJ2-5; D is possibly TRBD1 (6 bases). There are 13 residues in the CDR3. Germline assignment: CDR1 SGHNT and CDR2 YYREEE (reference sequence). Trimming stripped 1 base from V and 3 bases from J, with 7 bases between. Written as DNA, the CDR3 is TGTGCCAGCAGCTTGTCAGGGGAAGAGACCCAGTACTTC. Translation gives CASSLSGEETQYF.

The V and J genes are TRBV27 and TRBJ2-1; the match to TRBD2 covers 8 bases. V lost 5 bases to trimming and J lost 8 bases; unmatched junction nucleotides: 8. This CDR3 region has 14 residues. Germline CDR1 and CDR2: MNHEY and SMNVEV (reference sequence). The CDR3 DNA is TGTGCCAGCAGTAGCGGGAGAAGGGTCGATGAGCAGTTCTTC. Translated: CASSSGRRVDEQFF.

The V and J genes are TRBV7-9 and TRBJ1-2, with TRBD1 as a possible D gene (5 bases). The germline CDR1 and CDR2 sequences are SEHNR and FQNEAQ (reference sequence). The CDR3 contains 11 residues. Trimming removed 3 bases at V and 8 bases at J, with 7 bases between. The CDR3: CASSFGGGYTF. The CDR3, as DNA: TGTGCCAGCAGCTTCGGGGGGGGCTACACCTTC.

Turning to this clonotype: Being one base from a much bigger clone, this may be a read error. The gene calls are TRBV7-4 and TRBJ1-5; the match to TRBD1 covers 7 bases. J lost 5 bases, V lost 3 bases, and 4 bases had no gene match. The CDR3 is 14 amino acids. Germline V gives CDR1 SGHVT, CDR2 SQSDAQ. The CDR3 nucleotides are TGTGCCAGCAGCTTCTCGACAGGGTATCAGCCCCAGCATTTT. Its translation is CASSFSTGYQPQHF.

This clonotype was found once. No conserved phenylalanine or tryptophan ends this CDR3, so it is likely a read error. The chain carries TRBV7-8 and TRBJ2-7, with TRBD1 matching 7 bases. The germline CDR1 and CDR2 sequences are SGHVS and FQNEAQ. This CDR3 has 15 residues. CDR3 DNA: TGCGACAGCAGCTTAGCGTTCAGGGGGATCTACGAGCAGTACCTC. It yields the protein CDSSLAFRGIYEQYL.

The chain uses TRBV6-1 and TRBJ1-2, with 10 bases identical to TRBD1. CDR1 and CDR2 from the germline V gene are MNHNS and SASEGT. The CDR3 has 16 amino acids. V was pared by 2 bases and J by 5 bases, with 8 bases of the junction left unmatched. Here the CDR3 reads CASSEFGGQGRYGYTF. In DNA form, the CDR3 reads TGTGCCAGCAGTGAATTCGGGGGACAGGGGAGGTATGGCTACACCTTC.

V is TRBV25-1 and J is TRBJ1-1; TRBD1 matches at 7 bases. This CDR3 region has 17 residues. Germline assignment: CDR1 MGHDK and CDR2 SYGVNS. V was clipped by 9 bases and J by 0 bases; unmatched bases: 16. The CDR3 DNA reads TGTGCCAGTAGTAACCGGGACAGCCTCTATCTGAACACTGAAGCTTTCTTT. Translated: CASSNRDSLYLNTEAFF.

This clonotype was seen a few times. CDR3 sequence (DNA): TGTGCCAGTAGTAGTGGACTAACCAATCAGCCCCAGCATTTT. It encodes CASSSGLTNQPQHF. V gene TRBV19 combines with J gene TRBJ1-5; D is ambiguous. The CDR3 is made up of 14 amino acids. The germline gives CDR1 LNHDA, CDR2 SQIVND (reference sequence). V was clipped by 4 bases and J by 3 bases, with 10 bases between them.

Worth noting for this clonotype: A much larger clone differs from this one at a single base, so this may be a read error. The chain recombines TRBV7-2 with TRBJ1-5, with D uncertain. The end of the DNA is better explained by TRBJ2-3, so the J call may be wrong. The CDR3 loop spans 12 amino acids. Germline V gives CDR1 SGHTA, CDR2 FQGNSA. The DNA for the CDR3 is TGTGCCACCGCGCGGAGCAATCAGCCCCAGTATTTT. Translation: CATARSNQPQYF.

This clonotype has a count of ten or more. The chain recombines TRBV11-2 with TRBJ2-5; D assignment may be TRBD1 or TRBD2 (5 bases each). Germline lookup yields CDR1 SGHAT and CDR2 FQNNGV. V was cut by 5 bases and J by 5 bases, with 21 bases left in between. CDR3 length: 16 amino acids. CDR3 in DNA: TGTGCCAGCAGCCCCCTGGGGACGGGGAAGACCGAGACCCAGTACTTC. Encoded protein: CASSPLGTGKTETQYF.

The chain joins TRBV25-1 to TRBJ2-1, with 8 bases identical to TRBD2. Germline values: CDR1 MGHDK, CDR2 SYGVNS. Trimming took 5 bases from V and 8 from J; bases not matched to a gene: 14. The CDR3 sequence is 16 residues long. Here the CDR3 DNA reads TGTGCCAGCAGTTACCAGGCACCGGGACTAGTGGATGAGCAGTTCTTC. Its translation: CASSYQAPGLVDEQFF.

This chain connects TRBV7-6 to TRBJ1-4, with D unclear. The CDR3 has 12 residues. Germline CDR1 and CDR2: SGHVS and FNYEAQ. V lost 4 bases, J lost 4 bases, and 4 bases lay in between. The CDR3 loop is CASSSINEKLFF. For the CDR3, the DNA is TGTGCCAGCAGCTCGATTAATGAAAAACTGTTTTTT.

The sample holds a few counts of this clonotype. The rearrangement joins TRBV18 to TRBJ2-5; D possibly corresponds to TRBD2 (6 bases). V lost 1 base to trimming and J lost 5 bases, with 8 bases between them. Germline V lookup: CDR1 KGHSH, CDR2 LQKENI. CDR3 length equals 13 residues. The CDR3 nucleotides are TGTGCCAGCTCACCACGAGGAGGGGAGACCCAGTACTTC. Translated, it gives CASSPRGGETQYF. Looking up the rest from reference TRBV18 and TRBJ2-5 gives the full variable domain: NAGVMQNPRHLVRRRGQEARLRCSPMKGHSHVYWYRQLPEEGLKFMVYLQKENIIDESGMPKERFSAEFPKEGPSILRIQQVVRGDSAAYFCASSPRGGETQYFGPGTRLLVL.

The V gene is TRBV2, the J gene TRBJ2-7; 7 bases line up with TRBD2. In germline, CDR1 is SNHLY, CDR2 FYNNEI. The V gene end was trimmed by 6 bases and the J gene end by 7 bases; junction bases not matched to a gene: 9. The CDR3 contains 13 residues. This chain's CDR3 is CASRRLAPREQYF. Written as DNA, the CDR3 is TGTGCCAGCAGGAGACTAGCCCCACGGGAGCAGTACTTC.

This CDR3 reads CASSDLTASGNTIYF. In nucleotides, the CDR3 is TGTGCCAGCAGCGACCTGACAGCCTCTGGAAACACCATATATTTT. This rearrangement joins TRBV11-2 to TRBJ1-3; D perhaps matches TRBD1 (5 bases). CDR1 is SGHAT, CDR2 FQNNGV, per germline. The CDR3 loop spans 15 amino acids. V was clipped by 5 bases and J by 0 bases, with 11 bases between them. Full variable domain (missing parts from reference TRBV11-2 and TRBJ1-3): EAGVAQSPRYKIIEKRQSVAFWCNPISGHATLYWYQQILGQGPKLLIQFQNNGVVDDSQLPKDRFSAERLKGVDSTLKIQPAKLEDSAVYLCASSDLTASGNTIYFGEGSWLTVV.

The chain combines TRBV7-9 with TRBJ2-7; a possible D gene is TRBD2 (5 bases). Germline CDR1 is SEHNR and CDR2 is FQNEAQ (reference sequence). With 3 bases removed from V and 2 bases from J, the gap between germline ends came to 11 bases. The CDR3 extends over 14 amino acids. CDR3 protein: CASSFGVTPYEQYF. CDR3 sequence (DNA): TGTGCCAGCAGCTTCGGGGTTACACCCTACGAGCAGTACTTC.

The rearrangement joins TRBV28 to TRBJ2-1, with 8 positions matching TRBD2. Germline V gene sequence: CDR1 MDHEN, CDR2 SYDVKM. Trimming at V came to 6 bases and at J to 15 bases, leaving 16 bases not matched to a gene. This CDR3 is 14 amino acids long. In DNA, the CDR3 is TGTGCCAGCAGCCAAATCGGGAGGGCTTATCCTATGTTCTTC. Its translation: CASSQIGRAYPMFF.

The rearrangement uses TRBV6-1 and TRBJ2-2; 8 bases line up with TRBD2. Looked up from germline, CDR1 is MNHNS and CDR2 is SASEGT. With 6 bases clipped from V and 7 bases from J, the junction kept 10 bases outside the gene matches. CDR3 length equals 15 residues. The CDR3 DNA is TGTGCCAGCAGGACCGCCGGGACTAGTGGCGGGGAGCTGTTTTTT. Protein product: CASRTAGTSGGELFF.

V and J are TRBV12-3 or TRBV12-4 and TRBJ2-3; D is possibly TRBD1 or TRBD2 (5 bases each). This CDR3 has 16 amino acids. The V end lost 1 base, the J end lost 5 bases, and 16 bases lay between the germline ends. The DNA for the CDR3 is TGTGCCAGCAGTTTAGGGCCGGGACGAGGCGAAGATACGCAGTATTTT. This translates into CASSLGPGRGEDTQYF.

A note on this clonotype: Relative to the germline gene, one junction end is altered; a read error may explain this. This sequence joins TRBV13 and TRBJ2-7; TRBD1 is a possible D gene (5 bases). Germline loops: CDR1 PRHDT, CDR2 FYEKMQ (reference sequence). The CDR3 totals 13 residues. CDR3 DNA sequence: TGTGCCAGCAGCTTACTCCAGGGTGCCGAGCAGCACTTC. Residues: CASSLLQGAEQHF. Supplemented by reference TRBV13 and TRBJ2-7, the full variable domain reads AAGVIQSPRHLIKEKRETATLKCYPIPRHDTVYWYQQGPGQDPQFLISFYEKMQSDKGSIPDRFSAQQFSDYHSELNMSSLELGDSALYFCASSLLQGAEQHFGPGTRLTVT.